Presented here are 3 T cell receptor beta chains from one specimen sequenced in a study of shared clonotypes between healthy human individuals. TCRdb's copy holds only in-frame clones and misses some; the assay was immunoSEQ multiplex PCR. The sample lists around 2.3 million clones, 90% to 96% occurring once. The source material was naive CD4+ T cells sorted from blood. Noted subset: CD45RA+ positively selected. The receptors stem from a man between 18 and 29 years old in good health.

This chain connects TRBV6-4 to TRBJ2-3; weak D call: TRBD2 (5 bases). Germline lookup yields CDR1 MRHNA and CDR2 SNTAGT. Trimming removed 3 bases at V and 1 base at J, with 5 bases between. The CDR3 runs 13 residues. The CDR3: CASSERGTDTQYF. CDR3 sequence (DNA): TGTGCCAGCAGTGAGCGGGGCACAGATACGCAGTATTTT.

This chain connects TRBV6-6 to TRBJ2-7; 7 bases line up with TRBD2. Trimming at V came to 4 bases and at J to 2 bases, leaving 5 bases not matched to a gene. Germline V gives CDR1 MNHNY, CDR2 SVGAGI (reference sequence). The CDR3 spans 14 residues. The CDR3 loop is CASSSGRGTYEQYF. CDR3 DNA: TGTGCCAGCAGTTCAGGGCGGGGGACCTACGAGCAGTACTTC.

The V gene is TRBV7-8, the J gene TRBJ2-1; 9 nucleotides align to TRBD2. The CDR3 contains 16 residues. The trim removed 2 bases at V and 8 bases at J, leaving 10 bases unmatched. The germline V gene encodes CDR1 SGHVS and CDR2 FQNEAQ. CDR3 sequence (DNA): TGTGCCAGCAGCTTAATGAGCGGGAGGTCCCCGCATGAGCAGTTCTTC. Its protein product is CASSLMSGRSPHEQFF.